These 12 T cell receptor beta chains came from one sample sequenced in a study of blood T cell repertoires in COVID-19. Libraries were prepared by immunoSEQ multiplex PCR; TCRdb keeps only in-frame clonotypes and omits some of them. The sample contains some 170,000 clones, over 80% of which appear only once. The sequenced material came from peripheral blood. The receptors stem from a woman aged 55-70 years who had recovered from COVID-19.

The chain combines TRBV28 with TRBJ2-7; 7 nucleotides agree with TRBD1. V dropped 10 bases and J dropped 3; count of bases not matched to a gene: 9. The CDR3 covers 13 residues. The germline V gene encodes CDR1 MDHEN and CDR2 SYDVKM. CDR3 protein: CATLGQNLYEQYF. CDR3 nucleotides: TGTGCCACCCTGGGACAGAACCTCTACGAGCAGTACTTC.

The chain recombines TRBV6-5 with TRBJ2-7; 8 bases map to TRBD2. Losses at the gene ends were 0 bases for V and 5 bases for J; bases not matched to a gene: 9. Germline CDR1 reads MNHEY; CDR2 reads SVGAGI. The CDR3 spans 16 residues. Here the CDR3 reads CASSYSRAGGGNEQYF. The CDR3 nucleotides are TGTGCCAGCAGTTACTCGAGAGCCGGGGGGGGGAACGAGCAGTACTTC.

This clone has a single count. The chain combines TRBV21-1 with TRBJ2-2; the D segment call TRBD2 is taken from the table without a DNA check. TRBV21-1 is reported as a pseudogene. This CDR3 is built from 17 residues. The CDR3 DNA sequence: TGTGCCAGCATCGATGGGGAGCGGGGGCAGAACACCGGGGAGCTGTTTTTT. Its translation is CASIDGERGQNTGELFF.

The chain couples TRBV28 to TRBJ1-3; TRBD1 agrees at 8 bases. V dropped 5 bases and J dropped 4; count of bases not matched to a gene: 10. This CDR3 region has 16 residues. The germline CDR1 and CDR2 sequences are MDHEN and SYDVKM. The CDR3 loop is CASSRTQGARGNTIYF. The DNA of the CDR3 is TGTGCCAGCAGTCGTACCCAGGGGGCGAGGGGAAACACCATATATTTT. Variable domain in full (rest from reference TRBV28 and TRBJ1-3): DVKVTQSSRYLVKRTGEKVFLECVQDMDHENMFWYRQDPGLGLRLIYFSYDVKMKEKGDIPEGYSVSREKKERFSLILESASTNQTSMYLCASSRTQGARGNTIYFGEGSWLTVV.

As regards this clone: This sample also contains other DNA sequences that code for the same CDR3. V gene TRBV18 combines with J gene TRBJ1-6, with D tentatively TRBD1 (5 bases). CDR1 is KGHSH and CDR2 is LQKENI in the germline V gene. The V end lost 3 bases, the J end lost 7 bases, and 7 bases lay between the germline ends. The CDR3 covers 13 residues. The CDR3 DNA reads TGTGCCAGCTCACCGGGGCAGAATTCACCCCTCCACTTT. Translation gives CASSPGQNSPLHF.

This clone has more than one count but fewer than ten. The CDR3 protein is CASSLSPRGAGGLNEQYF. In nucleotides, the CDR3 is TGTGCCAGCAGCTTAAGCCCTAGGGGAGCGGGGGGGCTCAACGAGCAGTACTTC. This chain joins TRBV7-6 and TRBJ2-7; the match to TRBD2 covers 10 bases. The CDR3 is 18 amino acids. V was pared by 2 bases and J by 5 bases, with 15 bases of the junction left unmatched. Germline V gene data show CDR1 as SGHVS and CDR2 as FNYEAQ.

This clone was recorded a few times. In DNA, the CDR3 is TGCGCCAGCAGCCCAGTGGGCAGTAATCAGCCCCAGCATTTT. It translates to CASSPVGSNQPQHF. The rearrangement uses TRBV5-1 and TRBJ1-5; D is unresolved. Trimming removed 4 bases at V and 4 bases at J, with 12 bases between. The CDR3 runs 14 residues. CDR1 is SGHRS, CDR2 YFSETQ, per germline.

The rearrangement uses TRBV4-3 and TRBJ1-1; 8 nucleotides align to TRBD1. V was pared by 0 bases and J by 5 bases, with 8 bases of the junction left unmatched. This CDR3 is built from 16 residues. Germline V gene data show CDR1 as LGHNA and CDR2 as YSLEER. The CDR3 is CASSQERQGAWTEAFF. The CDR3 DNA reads TGCGCCAGCAGCCAAGAGCGTCAGGGGGCTTGGACTGAAGCTTTCTTT.

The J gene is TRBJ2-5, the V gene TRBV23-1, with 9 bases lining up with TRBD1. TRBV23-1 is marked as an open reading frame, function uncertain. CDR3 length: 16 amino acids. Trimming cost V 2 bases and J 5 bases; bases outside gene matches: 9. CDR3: CASSQAATGGRETQYF. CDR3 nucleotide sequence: TGCGCCAGCAGTCAAGCGGCGACAGGGGGTAGGGAGACCCAGTACTTC.

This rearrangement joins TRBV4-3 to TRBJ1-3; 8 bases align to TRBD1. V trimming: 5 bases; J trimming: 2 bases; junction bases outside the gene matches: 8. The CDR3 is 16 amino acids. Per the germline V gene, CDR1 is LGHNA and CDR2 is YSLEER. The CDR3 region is CASSSTSTGAGNTIYF. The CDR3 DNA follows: TGCGCCAGCAGCTCAACCTCGACAGGGGCTGGAAACACCATATATTTT.

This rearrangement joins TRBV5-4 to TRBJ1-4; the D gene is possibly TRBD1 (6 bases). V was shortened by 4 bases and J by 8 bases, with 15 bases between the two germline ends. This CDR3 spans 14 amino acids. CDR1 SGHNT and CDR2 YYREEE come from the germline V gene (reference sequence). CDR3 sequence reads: CASSLKGVGEKLFF. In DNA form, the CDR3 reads TGTGCCAGCAGCCTTAAGGGGGTTGGGGAAAAACTGTTTTTT. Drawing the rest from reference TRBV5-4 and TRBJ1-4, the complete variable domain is ETGVTQSPTHLIKTRGQQVTLRCSSQSGHNTVSWYQQALGQGPQFIFQYYREEENGRGNFPPRFSGLQFPNYSSELNVNALELDDSALYLCASSLKGVGEKLFFGSGTQLSVL.

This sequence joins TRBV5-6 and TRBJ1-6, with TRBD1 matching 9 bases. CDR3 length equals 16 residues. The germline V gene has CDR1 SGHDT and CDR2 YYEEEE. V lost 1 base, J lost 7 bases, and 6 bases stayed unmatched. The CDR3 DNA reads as TGTGCCAGCAGCTTGCTCGGGACAGGGACCAATTCACCCCTCCACTTT. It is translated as CASSLLGTGTNSPLHF.